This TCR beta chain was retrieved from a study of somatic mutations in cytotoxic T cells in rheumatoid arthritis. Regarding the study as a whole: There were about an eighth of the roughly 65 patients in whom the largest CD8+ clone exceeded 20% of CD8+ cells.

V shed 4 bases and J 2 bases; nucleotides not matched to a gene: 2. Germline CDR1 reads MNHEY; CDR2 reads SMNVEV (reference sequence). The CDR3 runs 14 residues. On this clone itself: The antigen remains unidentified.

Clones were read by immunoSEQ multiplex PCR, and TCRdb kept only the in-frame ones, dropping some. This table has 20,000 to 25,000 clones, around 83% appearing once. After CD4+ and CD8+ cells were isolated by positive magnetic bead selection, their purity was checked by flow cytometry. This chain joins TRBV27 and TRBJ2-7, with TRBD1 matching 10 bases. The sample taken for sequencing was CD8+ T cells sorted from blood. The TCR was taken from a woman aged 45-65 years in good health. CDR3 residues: CASSSDRGAYEQYV. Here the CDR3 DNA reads TGTGCCAGCAGTTCGGACAGGGGGGCCTACGAGCAGTACGTC.